This TCR beta chain stems from a study of T cell responses to AZD1222 COVID-19 vaccine. Study-level information: Pooling of second doses given at about 4 or about 12 weeks was done. The study, taken as a whole, reports: Unmutated variant regions are reportedly targeted by nearly half of spike-specific TCRs. CD4 TCRs covered the whole spike, strongest at regions 160-218 and 743-854.

From germline, CDR1 is LNHDA and CDR2 SQIVND (reference sequence). Trimming stripped 7 bases from V and 1 base from J, with 11 bases between. The CDR3 extends over 14 amino acids. Assay used: immunoSEQ multiplex PCR; TCRdb lists only in-frame clones, some missing. Of 70,000 to 90,000 clones listed, roughly 89% are singletons. Notes on this clone: As yet, its antigen is unknown.

This material consisted of peripheral blood, taken on day 0 of AZD1222 vaccination. This TCR was recovered from an adult in good health. The chain is built from TRBV19 and TRBJ1-5, with D maybe TRBD1 (6 bases). The CDR3 loop reads CASMGQGSNQPQHF. The CDR3 DNA reads as TGTGCCAGTATGGGGCAGGGGAGCAATCAGCCCCAGCATTTT.